This T cell receptor beta chain was found in a study of blood T cell repertoires in COVID-19. Study as a whole: The analysed material was cDNA or gDNA that came from T cells, B-cell-depleted T cells, or PBMCs.

CDR1 is SQVTM, CDR2 ANQGSEA, per germline. V dropped 4 bases and J dropped 0 bases, with 22 bases sitting between them. The CDR3 spans 18 residues. The table came from immunoSEQ multiplex PCR; TCRdb's copy has only in-frame clones and leaves some out. The data show 350,000 to 550,000 clones, 80% to 90% seen once. Participants spanned ages about 18 to 90 years and resided in roughly 22 US areas. Symptom resolution, clearance, or two negative PCRs marked donors in Cohort 3 as recovered. The V gene is TRBV29-1, the J gene TRBJ2-1; D call uncertain. Sample: PBMCs or T cells enriched from blood (not recorded which). The receptor comes from a man aged 25-45 years who had recovered from COVID-19. CDR3 nucleotide sequence: TGCAGCGTTGTCGGCGGTATATCACGCCTCAGCTCCTACAATGAGCAGTTCTTC. Protein sequence: CSVVGGISRLSSYNEQFF.